The rows below give T cell receptor beta chains drawn from one sample of a study of OX40 agonist ivuxolimab in advanced cancers. The protocol was immunoSEQ multiplex PCR, while the TCRdb copy is restricted to in-frame clones and leaves out a portion. This table has about 70,000 clones, about 81% appearing once. The specimen was CD4+ or CD8+ T cells sorted from blood, collected in a trial of the OX40 agonist ivuxolimab. Receptors were obtained from an adult with an advanced solid tumor such as melanoma, head and neck, liver or kidney cancer. CDR3s include the opening cysteine and the closing phenylalanine or tryptophan. The D gene is left open where the match is weak. Rows give clone size only sometimes, using once, few, many, or a class for an expanded clone.

size: NA
D: TRBD1
J: TRBJ2-7
V: TRBV6-1
CDR3: CASSELVAGGHEQYF
DNA: TGTGCCAGCAGTGAATTGGTGGCAGGGGGACACGAGCAGTACTTC

size: NA
D: NA
J: TRBJ2-1
V: TRBV7-2
CDR3: CASSLGQADEQFF
DNA: TGTGCCAGCAGCTTAGGCCAAGCTGACGAGCAGTTCTTC

size: NA
D: TRBD2
J: TRBJ2-3
V: TRBV11-2
CDR3: CASSQGLAESFFTDTQYF
DNA: TGTGCCAGCAGCCAGGGACTAGCGGAAAGCTTTTTCACAGATACGCAGTATTTT

size: once
D: TRBD2
J: TRBJ2-7
V: TRBV6-6
CDR3: CASLGGGSSYEQYF
DNA: TGTGCCAGCTTGGGCGGGGGGTCCTCCTACGAGCAGTACTTC

size: NA
D: NA
J: TRBJ2-3
V: TRBV5-1
CDR3: CASSVAAQTDTQYF
DNA: TGCGCCAGCAGCGTAGCCGCCCAGACAGATACGCAGTATTTT

size: NA
D: NA
J: TRBJ1-5
V: TRBV5-6
CDR3: CASSLGPGGSQPQHF
DNA: TGTGCCAGTAGCTTAGGTCCTGGGGGCAGCCAGCCCCAGCATTTT

size: NA
D: NA
J: TRBJ2-7
V: TRBV5-1
CDR3: CASSLLAYPGGNEQYF
DNA: TGCGCCAGCAGCCTATTGGCATACCCAGGGGGGAACGAGCAGTACTTC

size: NA
D: NA
J: TRBJ2-7
V: TRBV10-3
CDR3: CAISVQNYEQYF
DNA: TGTGCCATCAGTGTACAGAACTACGAGCAGTACTTC

size: NA
D: TRBD1
J: TRBJ1-5
V: TRBV4-2
CDR3: CASSQRQGADQPQHF
DNA: TGTGCCAGCAGCCAAAGACAGGGTGCGGATCAGCCCCAGCATTTT

size: NA
D: TRBD1
J: TRBJ2-7
V: TRBV7-3
CDR3: CASSFDRGSYEQYF
DNA: TGTGCCAGCAGCTTCGACAGGGGCAGCTACGAGCAGTACTTC

size: once
D: NA
J: TRBJ1-1
V: TRBV6-6
CDR3: CASSLRGTEAFF
DNA: TGTGCCAGCAGTTTGCGCGGCACTGAAGCTTTCTTT

size: NA
D: TRBD1
J: TRBJ1-4
V: TRBV25-1
CDR3: CASSAPGTGIEKLFF
DNA: TGTGCCAGCAGTGCACCCGGGACAGGGATAGAAAAACTGTTTTTT

size: NA
D: TRBD1
J: TRBJ1-2
V: TRBV5-4
CDR3: CASQGDYGYTF
DNA: TGTGCCAGTCAGGGGGACTATGGCTACACCTTC

size: NA
D: TRBD2
J: TRBJ2-3
V: TRBV5-4
CDR3: CASSRTSGGTDTQYF
DNA: TGTGCCAGCAGTAGGACTAGCGGCGGCACAGATACGCAGTATTTT

size: once
D: NA
J: TRBJ2-5
V: TRBV19
CDR3: CASSRGDRGETQYF
DNA: TGTGCCAGTAGTAGGGGGGATCGGGGAGAGACCCAGTACTTC

size: NA
D: TRBD1
J: TRBJ1-2
V: TRBV6-6
CDR3: CASSLTGNYGYTF
DNA: TGTGCCAGCAGTTTGACAGGGAACTATGGCTACACCTTC

size: NA
D: NA
J: TRBJ2-3
V: TRBV5-4
CDR3: CASRRDLDTQYF
DNA: TGTGCCAGCAGGCGGGATTTAGATACGCAGTATTTT

size: NA
D: TRBD2
J: TRBJ2-7
V: TRBV7-8
CDR3: CASSAQPGRQTYEQYF
DNA: TGTGCCAGCAGCGCACAACCCGGGAGGCAGACCTACGAGCAGTACTTC

size: NA
D: NA
J: TRBJ2-7
V: TRBV9
CDR3: CASSGGGVADLYEQYF
DNA: TGTGCCAGCAGCGGAGGCGGCGTAGCGGATCTTTACGAGCAGTACTTC

size: NA
D: NA
J: TRBJ2-3
V: TRBV11-3
CDR3: CASSPQVTDTQYF
DNA: TGTGCCAGCAGCCCCCAGGTCACAGATACGCAGTATTTT

size: NA
D: NA
J: TRBJ2-7
V: TRBV7-2
CDR3: CASSLVFQGTYEQYF
DNA: TGTGCCAGCAGCTTAGTTTTTCAGGGGACGTACGAGCAGTACTTC

size: NA
D: NA
J: TRBJ1-5
V: TRBV5-1
CDR3: CASSLGHSSSGNQPQHF
DNA: TGCGCCAGCAGCTTGGGCCATTCTTCATCGGGCAATCAGCCCCAGCATTTT

size: NA
D: TRBD2
J: TRBJ2-7
V: TRBV10-3
CDR3: CAISGKTSGSSYEQYF
DNA: TGTGCCATCAGTGGCAAGACTAGCGGGAGCTCCTACGAGCAGTACTTC

size: once
D: NA
J: TRBJ2-5
V: TRBV7-6
CDR3: CASSMGLFQPETQYF
DNA: TGTGCCAGCAGCATGGGACTCTTCCAACCAGAGACCCAGTACTTC

size: NA
D: NA
J: TRBJ1-1
V: TRBV4-2
CDR3: CASSQDESGGLEAFF
DNA: TGTGCCAGCAGCCAAGATGAGTCGGGCGGACTTGAAGCTTTCTTT

size: NA
D: NA
J: TRBJ2-1
V: TRBV4-2
CDR3: CASSQDPVGSGSYNEQFF
DNA: TGTGCCAGCAGCCAAGATCCCGTGGGAAGCGGGTCTTACAATGAGCAGTTCTTC

size: NA
D: NA
J: TRBJ2-5
V: TRBV11-2
CDR3: CASSLPRVGTQYF
DNA: TGTGCCAGCAGCTTACCGCGGGTCGGAACCCAGTACTTC

size: once
D: TRBD1
J: TRBJ2-3
V: TRBV4-3
CDR3: CASSQEQQGVDTQYF
DNA: TGCGCCAGCAGCCAAGAGCAACAGGGGGTAGATACGCAGTATTTT

size: NA
D: TRBD2
J: TRBJ2-7
V: TRBV4-1
CDR3: CASSQPSIAGAAYEQYF
DNA: TGCGCCAGCAGCCAACCTAGTATAGCGGGAGCCGCCTACGAGCAGTACTTC

size: NA
D: TRBD1
J: TRBJ2-7
V: TRBV13
CDR3: CASSPGQGGYEQYF
DNA: TGTGCCAGCAGCCCGGGACAGGGCGGCTACGAGCAGTACTTC

size: NA
D: NA
J: TRBJ2-7
V: TRBV5-4
CDR3: CASSSQYEQYF
DNA: TGTGCCAGCAGCTCTCAATACGAGCAGTACTTC

size: once
D: NA
J: TRBJ1-5
V: TRBV30
CDR3: CAWSVPMGNQPQHF
DNA: TGTGCCTGGAGTGTACCAATGGGCAATCAGCCCCAGCATTTT

size: NA
D: TRBD1
J: TRBJ2-1
V: TRBV10-3
CDR3: CAISLRDSYNEQFF
DNA: TGTGCCATCAGTCTCCGGGACAGTTACAATGAGCAGTTCTTC

size: NA
D: TRBD1
J: TRBJ1-5
V: TRBV6-6
CDR3: CASSYWDSPNQPQHF
DNA: TGTGCCAGCAGTTACTGGGACAGCCCCAATCAGCCCCAGCATTTT

size: NA
D: NA
J: TRBJ2-1
V: TRBV23-1
CDR3: CASSRELWKDNEQFF
DNA: TGCGCCAGCAGTCGAGAACTATGGAAGGACAATGAGCAGTTCTTC

size: once
D: NA
J: TRBJ2-1
V: TRBV19
CDR3: CASSPRGYNEQFF
DNA: TGTGCCAGTAGTCCCCGCGGATACAATGAGCAGTTCTTC

size: NA
D: TRBD2
J: TRBJ2-2
V: TRBV29-1
CDR3: CSVDVTSGITGELFF
DNA: TGCAGCGTTGATGTGACTAGCGGGATAACCGGGGAGCTGTTTTTT

size: NA
D: TRBD1
J: TRBJ2-5
V: TRBV7-8
CDR3: CASSLTGQGETQYF
DNA: TGTGCCAGCAGCCTGACAGGGCAGGGAGAGACCCAGTACTTC

size: NA
D: NA
J: TRBJ2-3
V: TRBV6-5
CDR3: CASSYSRGQTTQYF
DNA: TGTGCCAGCAGTTACTCGCGGGGACAAACTACGCAGTATTTT

size: NA
D: TRBD2
J: TRBJ2-7
V: TRBV10-3
CDR3: CAISELADNSYEQYF
DNA: TGTGCCATCAGCGAACTAGCGGATAACTCCTACGAGCAGTACTTC

size: NA
D: NA
J: TRBJ1-5
V: TRBV6-6
CDR3: CASSPGGGRNQPQHF
DNA: TGTGCCAGCAGTCCGGGGGGAGGGCGGAATCAGCCCCAGCATTTT

size: NA
D: NA
J: TRBJ2-5
V: TRBV5-6
CDR3: CASSPLTSGTQYF
DNA: TGTGCCAGCAGCCCTTTGACTTCAGGGACCCAGTACTTC

size: many
D: NA
J: TRBJ1-2
V: TRBV6-6
CDR3: CASSPAPNYGYTF
DNA: TGTGCCAGCAGCCCCGCTCCAAACTATGGCTACACCTTC

size: once
D: TRBD1
J: TRBJ1-6
V: TRBV9
CDR3: CASSPGQANSPLHF
DNA: TGTGCCAGCAGCCCCGGACAGGCTAATTCACCCCTCCACTTT

size: NA
D: TRBD1
J: TRBJ1-2
V: TRBV6-1
CDR3: CASSPTGAYGYTF
DNA: TGTGCCAGCAGTCCGACAGGGGCCTATGGCTACACCTTC

size: NA
D: NA
J: TRBJ2-1
V: TRBV18
CDR3: CASSPPQDSGNEQFF
DNA: TGTGCCAGCTCACCACCGCAGGACAGCGGAAACGAGCAGTTCTTC

size: NA
D: NA
J: TRBJ1-4
V: TRBV4-3
CDR3: CASSQDRVLNEKLFF
DNA: TGCGCCAGCAGCCAAGACAGGGTGCTAAATGAAAAACTGTTTTTT

size: NA
D: NA
J: TRBJ1-1
V: TRBV19
CDR3: CASSIERNTEAFF
DNA: TGTGCCAGTAGTATCGAGCGAAACACTGAAGCTTTCTTT

size: NA
D: TRBD2
J: TRBJ2-7
V: TRBV7-8
CDR3: CASSLGGALDEQYF
DNA: TGTGCCAGCAGCTTGGGAGGGGCCCTGGACGAGCAGTACTTC

size: NA
D: NA
J: TRBJ2-7
V: TRBV5-8
CDR3: CASSLGGNYEQYF
DNA: TGTGCCAGCAGCCTAGGGGGTAACTACGAGCAGTACTTC

size: NA
D: TRBD1
J: TRBJ2-7
V: TRBV5-1
CDR3: CASRNGQGTEQYF
DNA: TGCGCCAGCAGAAACGGACAGGGCACCGAGCAGTACTTC

size: once
D: NA
J: TRBJ2-7
V: TRBV7-9
CDR3: CASSLGGRHQTSYEQYF
DNA: TGTGCCAGCAGCTTAGGCGGCCGCCACCAGACCTCCTACGAGCAGTACTTC

size: few
D: NA
J: TRBJ1-2
V: TRBV2
CDR3: CASKVEQAMGYTF
DNA: TGTGCCAGCAAAGTGGAACAGGCTATGGGCTACACCTTC

size: NA
D: NA
J: TRBJ1-2
V: TRBV7-9
CDR3: CASSSSGAGKVTF
DNA: TGTGCCAGCAGCTCCTCGGGGGCAGGGAAGGTAACCTTC